This entry describes one T cell receptor (beta chain). MiXCR, applied by TCRdb to the reads, yields one record per CDR3 protein. There are about 330,000 distinct CDR3 sequences in the sample; around a tenth occur only once, and about 4.5% lies in the top ten. These data originate in a study of T cell repertoires in cytomegalovirus infection. Study overall: Indications of both CMV infection and matching HLA type were provided by public TCR beta signatures.

Germline trimming cut 6 bases from V and 6 bases from J; bases unmatched to any gene: 13. Germline assignment: CDR1 DFQATT and CDR2 SNEGSKA (reference sequence). CDR3 length: 14 residues. Material: PBMCs. The J gene is TRBJ1-2, the V gene TRBV20-1, with 7 bases aligning to TRBD1. This sequence originates from a human donor in good health (CMV status not recorded). Some clones in this sample may be carry-over from other donors' samples. The CDR3: CSASRPEGANGYTF. CDR3 DNA: TGCAGTGCGTCGAGGCCCGAGGGGGCAAATGGCTACACCTTC.